The sequence of this TCR beta chain was determined in a study of blood T cells in healthy people across ages. Trimming took 4 bases from V and 1 from J, leaving 7 bases between them. Germline CDR1 reads SQVTM; CDR2 reads ANQGSEA. This CDR3 is built from 12 residues. The table lists this clonotype with a few counts. The antigen is undetermined. Study outcomes and limitations: Naive CD4+ cell counts and diversity both ran higher in long-lived than in aged donors.

A J-beta primer mix and a sample-barcoded 5' primer were used in a second PCR of about 7 to 12 cycles. Each cDNA molecule was tagged by a template-switch adaptor with 12 random nucleotides. Every sample gave at least 2.5 million paired-end reads containing CDR3. Each CDR3 protein is one row after TCRdb ran MiXCR on the 5' RACE reads. The data hold about 570,000 distinct CDR3 sequences, with approximately 30% observed a single time. The chain uses TRBV29-1 and TRBJ2-5; D unresolved. The source is a woman in her seventies in good health. The sequencing sample was made of blood. As DNA, the CDR3 is TGCAGCGTTGCCGAGAGCCAAGAGACCCAGTACTTC. It is translated as CSVAESQETQYF. Drawing the rest from reference TRBV29-1 and TRBJ2-5, the complete variable domain is SAVISQKPSRDICQRGTSLTIQCQVDSQVTMMFWYRQQPGQSLTLIATANQGSEATYESGFVIDKFPISRPNLTFSTLTVSNMSPEDSSIYLCSVAESQETQYFGPGTRLLVL.